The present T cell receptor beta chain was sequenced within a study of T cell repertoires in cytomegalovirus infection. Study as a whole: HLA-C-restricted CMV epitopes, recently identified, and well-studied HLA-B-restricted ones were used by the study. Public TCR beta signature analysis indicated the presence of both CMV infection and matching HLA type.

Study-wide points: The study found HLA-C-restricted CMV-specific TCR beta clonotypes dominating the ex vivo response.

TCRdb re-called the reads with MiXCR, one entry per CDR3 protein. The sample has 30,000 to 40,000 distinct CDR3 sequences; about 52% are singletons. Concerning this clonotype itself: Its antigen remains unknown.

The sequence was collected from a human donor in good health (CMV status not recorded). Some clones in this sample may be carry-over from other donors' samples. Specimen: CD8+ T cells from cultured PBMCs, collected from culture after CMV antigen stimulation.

The CDR3 region is CASVILAGNPNYNEQFF. CDR3 nucleotide sequence: TGTGCCAGCGTCATACTAGCGGGAAACCCCAATTACAATGAGCAGTTCTTC. The V gene is TRBV2, the J gene TRBJ2-1; 10 positions match TRBD2. V dropped 8 bases and J dropped 4; count of bases not matched to a gene: 14. CDR3 length equals 17 residues. CDR1 and CDR2 (germline): SNHLY, FYNNEI.